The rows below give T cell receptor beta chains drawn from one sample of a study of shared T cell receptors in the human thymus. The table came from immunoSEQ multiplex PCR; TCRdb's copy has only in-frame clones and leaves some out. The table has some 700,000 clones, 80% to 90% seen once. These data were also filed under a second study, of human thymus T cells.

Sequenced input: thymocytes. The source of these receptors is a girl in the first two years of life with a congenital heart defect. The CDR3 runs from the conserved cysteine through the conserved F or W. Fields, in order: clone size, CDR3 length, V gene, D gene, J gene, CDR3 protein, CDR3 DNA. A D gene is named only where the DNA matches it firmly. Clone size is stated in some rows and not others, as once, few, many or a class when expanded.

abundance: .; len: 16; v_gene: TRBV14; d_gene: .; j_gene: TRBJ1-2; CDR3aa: CASSQEGRSSVHGYTF; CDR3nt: TGTGCCAGCAGCCAAGAAGGCAGGTCTTCGGTCCATGGCTACACCTTC
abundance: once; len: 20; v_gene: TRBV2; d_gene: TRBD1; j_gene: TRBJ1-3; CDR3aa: CASSVFLRDRVISSGNTIYF; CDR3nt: TGTGCCAGCAGTGTTTTCCTCCGGGACAGGGTAATTTCCTCTGGAAACACCATATATTTT
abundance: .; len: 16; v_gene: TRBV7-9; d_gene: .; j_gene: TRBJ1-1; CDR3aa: CASSLSEISMNTEAFF; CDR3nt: TGTGCCAGCAGCTTATCCGAGATTTCGATGAACACTGAAGCTTTCTTT
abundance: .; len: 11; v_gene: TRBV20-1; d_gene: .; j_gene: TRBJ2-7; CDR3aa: CSARDMCEQYF; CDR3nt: TGCAGTGCTAGAGATATGTGCGAGCAGTACTTC
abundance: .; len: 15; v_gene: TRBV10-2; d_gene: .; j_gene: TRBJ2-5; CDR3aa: CASSDASVDQETQYF; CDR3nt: TGCGCCAGCAGTGACGCTAGCGTCGACCAAGAGACCCAGTACTTC
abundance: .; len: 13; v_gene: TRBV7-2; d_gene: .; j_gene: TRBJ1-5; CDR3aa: CASSSVPGQPQHF; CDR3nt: TGTGCCAGCAGCTCAGTCCCAGGTCAGCCCCAGCATTTT
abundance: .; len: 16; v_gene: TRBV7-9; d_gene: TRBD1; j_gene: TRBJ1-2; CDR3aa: CASSLARRGPRLKLFF; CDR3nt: TGTGCCAGCAGCTTAGCGCGGAGGGGGCCCCGACTCAAGCTCTTCTTC
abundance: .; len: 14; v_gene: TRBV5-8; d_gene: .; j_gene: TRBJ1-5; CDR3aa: CASSLGRSNQPQHF; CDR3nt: TGTGCCAGCAGCCTTGGGCGTAGCAATCAGCCCCAGCATTTT
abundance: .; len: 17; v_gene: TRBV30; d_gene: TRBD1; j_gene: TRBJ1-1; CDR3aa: CAWSRTGAGAERTEAFF; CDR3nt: TGTGCCTGGAGTCGAACAGGGGCCGGCGCGGAGAGGACTGAAGCTTTCTTT
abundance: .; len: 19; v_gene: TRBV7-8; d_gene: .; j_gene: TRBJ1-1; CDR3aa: CASRRDRDTSQVMNTEAFF; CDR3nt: TGTGCCAGCAGGAGAGATCGGGACACAAGCCAAGTGATGAACACTGAAGCTTTCTTT
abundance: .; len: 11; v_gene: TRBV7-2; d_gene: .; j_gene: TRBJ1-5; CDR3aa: CASAVQGPQHF; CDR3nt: TGTGCCAGCGCAGTACAGGGGCCCCAGCATTTT
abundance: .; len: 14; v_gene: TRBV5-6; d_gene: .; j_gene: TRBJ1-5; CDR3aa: CASSLRDNHQPQHF; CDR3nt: TGTGCCAGCAGCTTGCGGGACAACCATCAGCCCCAGCATTTT
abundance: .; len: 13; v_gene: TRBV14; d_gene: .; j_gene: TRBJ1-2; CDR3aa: CASTPRLGHGYTF; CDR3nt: TGTGCCAGCACCCCCCGATTGGGGCATGGCTACACCTTC
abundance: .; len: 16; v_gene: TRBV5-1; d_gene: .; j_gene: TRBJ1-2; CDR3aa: CASSLTSIWFNYGYTF; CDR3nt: TGCGCCAGCAGCTTGACTTCTATCTGGTTCAACTATGGCTACACCTTC
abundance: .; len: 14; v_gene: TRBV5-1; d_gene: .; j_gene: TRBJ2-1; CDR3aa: CASSFNGGYNEQFF; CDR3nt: TGCGCCAGCAGCTTTAACGGGGGCTACAATGAGCAGTTCTTC
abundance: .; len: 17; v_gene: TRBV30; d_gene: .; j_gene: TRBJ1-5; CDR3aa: CAWGPAGRLLSNQPQHF; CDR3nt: TGTGCCTGGGGTCCGGCAGGGCGCCTTCTTTCGAATCAGCCCCAGCATTTT
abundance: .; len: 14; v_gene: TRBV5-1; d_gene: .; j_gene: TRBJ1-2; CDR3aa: CASSLGSRFYGYTF; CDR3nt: TGCGCCAGCAGCTTGGGGTCCAGATTCTATGGCTACACCTTC
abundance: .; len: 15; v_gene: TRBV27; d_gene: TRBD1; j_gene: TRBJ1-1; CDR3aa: CASSLYDRGNTEAFF; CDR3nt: TGTGCCAGCAGTTTATATGACAGGGGGAACACTGAAGCTTTCTTT
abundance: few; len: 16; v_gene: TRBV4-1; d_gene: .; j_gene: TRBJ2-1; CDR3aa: CASSQGSSRPLDEQFF; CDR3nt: TGCGCCAGCAGCCAAGGTTCCAGTCGTCCCTTGGATGAGCAGTTCTTC
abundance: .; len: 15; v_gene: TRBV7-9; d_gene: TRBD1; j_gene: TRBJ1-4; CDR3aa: CASSLAHRGNEKLFF; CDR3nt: TGTGCCAGCAGCTTAGCCCACAGGGGTAATGAAAAACTGTTTTTT
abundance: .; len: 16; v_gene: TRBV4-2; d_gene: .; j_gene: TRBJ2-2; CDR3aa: CASSPRDCGNTGELFF; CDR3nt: TGTGCCAGCAGCCCACGGGACTGCGGGAACACCGGGGAGCTGTTTTTT
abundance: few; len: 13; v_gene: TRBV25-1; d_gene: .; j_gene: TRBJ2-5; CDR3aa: CASSEVRAETQYF; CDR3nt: TGTGCCAGCAGTGAGGTTAGAGCGGAGACCCAGTACTTC
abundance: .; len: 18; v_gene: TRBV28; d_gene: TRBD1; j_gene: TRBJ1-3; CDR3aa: CATLFGTGLPLSGNTIYF; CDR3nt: TGTGCCACTTTATTCGGGACAGGTTTACCTCTTTCTGGAAACACCATATATTTT
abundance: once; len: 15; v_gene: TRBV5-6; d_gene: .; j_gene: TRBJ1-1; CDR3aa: CASSLLWTLGVEAFF; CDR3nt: TGTGCCAGCAGCTTGTTATGGACTCTGGGCGTTGAAGCTTTCTTT
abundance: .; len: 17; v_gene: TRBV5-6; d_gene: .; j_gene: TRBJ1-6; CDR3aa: CASSPKWTSGVGSPLHF; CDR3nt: TGTGCCAGCAGCCCAAAGTGGACGTCAGGGGTAGGTTCACCCCTCCACTTT
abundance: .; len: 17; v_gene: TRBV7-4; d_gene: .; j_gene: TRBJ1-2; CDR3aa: CASSFPGHLTGLYGYTF; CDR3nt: TGTGCCAGCAGCTTCCCGGGACACCTGACGGGACTATATGGCTACACCTTC
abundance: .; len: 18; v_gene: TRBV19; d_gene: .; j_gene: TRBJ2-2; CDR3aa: CASSIGAAGTHYTGELFF; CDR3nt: TGTGCCAGTAGTATAGGAGCGGCAGGTACTCACTACACCGGGGAGCTGTTTTTT
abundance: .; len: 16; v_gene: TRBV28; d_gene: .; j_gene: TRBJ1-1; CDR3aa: CASPSAGAVSGTEAFF; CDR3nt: TGTGCCAGCCCCTCCGCAGGGGCGGTGAGCGGCACTGAAGCTTTCTTT
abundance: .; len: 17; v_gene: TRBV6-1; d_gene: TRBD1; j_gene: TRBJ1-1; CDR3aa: CASSANITGDSNTEAFF; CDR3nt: TGTGCCAGCAGTGCCAACATTACAGGGGACTCGAACACTGAAGCTTTCTTT
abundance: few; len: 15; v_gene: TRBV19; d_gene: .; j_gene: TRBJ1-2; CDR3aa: CASSIESREVYGYTF; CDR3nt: TGTGCCAGTAGTATAGAGAGCAGGGAGGTATATGGCTACACCTTC
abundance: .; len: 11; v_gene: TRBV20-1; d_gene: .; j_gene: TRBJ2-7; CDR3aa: CSASLAYEQYF; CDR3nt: TGCAGTGCTAGTCTAGCCTACGAGCAGTACTTC
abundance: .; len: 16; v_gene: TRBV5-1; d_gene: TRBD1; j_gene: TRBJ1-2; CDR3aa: CASSSAPGQTNYGYTF; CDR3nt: TGCGCCAGCAGCAGCGCCCCGGGACAGACTAACTATGGCTACACCTTC
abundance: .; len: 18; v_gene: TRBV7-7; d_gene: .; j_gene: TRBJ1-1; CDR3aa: CASSLAAGSSPWNTEAFF; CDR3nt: TGTGCTAGCAGCTTAGCAGCGGGATCATCTCCCTGGAACACTGAAGCTTTCTTT
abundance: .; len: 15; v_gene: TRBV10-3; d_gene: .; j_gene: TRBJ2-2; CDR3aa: CAISVQVPMSRELFF; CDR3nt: TGTGCCATCAGTGTTCAGGTGCCAATGAGCAGGGAGCTGTTTTTT
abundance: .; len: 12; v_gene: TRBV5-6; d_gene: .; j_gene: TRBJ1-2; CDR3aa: CASSNDPVGIAF; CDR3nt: TGTGCCAGCAGCAACGACCCCGTCGGGATAGCCTTC
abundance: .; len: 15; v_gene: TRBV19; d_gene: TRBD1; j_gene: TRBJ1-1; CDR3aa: CASSIGDRRNTEAFF; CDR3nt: TGTGCCAGTAGTATAGGGGACAGACGGAACACTGAAGCTTTCTTT
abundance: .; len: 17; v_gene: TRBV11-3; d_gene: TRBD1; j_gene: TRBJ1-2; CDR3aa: CASSLDLRTGGCYGYTF; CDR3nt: TGTGCCAGCAGCTTAGATCTCCGGACAGGGGGCTGCTATGGCTACACCTTC
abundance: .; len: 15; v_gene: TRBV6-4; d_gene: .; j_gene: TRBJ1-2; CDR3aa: CASSAFGGLDYGYTF; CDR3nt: TGTGCCAGCAGTGCATTCGGGGGATTGGACTATGGCTACACCTTC
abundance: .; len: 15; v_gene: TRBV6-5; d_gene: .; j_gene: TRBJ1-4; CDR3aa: CASHKTGGSNEKLFF; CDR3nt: TGTGCCAGCCATAAGACGGGGGGGTCTAATGAAAAACTGTTTTTT
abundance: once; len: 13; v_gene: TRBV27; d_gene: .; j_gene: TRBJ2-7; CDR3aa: CASSRGTEYEQYF; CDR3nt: TGTGCCAGCAGTCGGGGGACAGAGTACGAGCAGTACTTC
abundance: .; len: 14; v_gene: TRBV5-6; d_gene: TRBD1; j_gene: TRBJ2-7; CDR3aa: CASSPVDRDYEQYF; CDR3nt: TGTGCCAGCAGCCCGGTGGACAGGGACTACGAGCAGTACTTC
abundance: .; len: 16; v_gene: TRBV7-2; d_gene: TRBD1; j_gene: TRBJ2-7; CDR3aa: CASRPKTGGESYEQYF; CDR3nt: TGTGCCAGCAGACCGAAAACAGGGGGCGAATCCTACGAGCAGTACTTC
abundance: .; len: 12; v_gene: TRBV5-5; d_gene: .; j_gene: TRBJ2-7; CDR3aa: CASRIEEYEQYF; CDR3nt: TGTGCCAGCAGGATCGAGGAGTACGAGCAGTACTTC
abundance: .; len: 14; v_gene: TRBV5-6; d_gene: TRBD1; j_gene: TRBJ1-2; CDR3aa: CASSLAGTVYGYTF; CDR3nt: TGTGCCAGCAGCTTGGCCGGGACAGTTTATGGCTACACCTTC
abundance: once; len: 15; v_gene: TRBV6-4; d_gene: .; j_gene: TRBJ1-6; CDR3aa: CASSETGHRNSPLHF; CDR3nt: TGTGCCAGCAGTGAGACGGGACACCGAAATTCACCCCTCCACTTT
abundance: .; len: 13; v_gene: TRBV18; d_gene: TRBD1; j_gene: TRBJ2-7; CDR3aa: CATSGTGQHEQYF; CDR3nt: TGTGCCACCTCCGGGACAGGTCAACACGAGCAGTACTTC
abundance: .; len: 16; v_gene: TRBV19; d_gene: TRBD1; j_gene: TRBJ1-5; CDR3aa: CASSIGDRGFSQPQHF; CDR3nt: TGTGCCAGTAGTATAGGGGACAGGGGGTTTAGTCAGCCCCAGCATTTT
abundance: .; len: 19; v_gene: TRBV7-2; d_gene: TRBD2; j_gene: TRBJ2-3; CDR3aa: CASRPSGGAIQPHRDTQYF; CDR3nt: TGTGCCAGCAGACCTAGCGGGGGGGCGATTCAGCCACATCGAGATACGCAGTATTTT
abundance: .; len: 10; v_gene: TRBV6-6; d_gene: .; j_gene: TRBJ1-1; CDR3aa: CASSHIEAFF; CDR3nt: TGTGCCAGCAGCCACATTGAAGCTTTCTTT
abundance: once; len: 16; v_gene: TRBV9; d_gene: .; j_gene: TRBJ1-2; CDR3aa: CASSVGSGGGPEGYTF; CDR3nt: TGTGCCAGCAGCGTCGGCTCGGGGGGGGGCCCGGAGGGCTACACCTTC
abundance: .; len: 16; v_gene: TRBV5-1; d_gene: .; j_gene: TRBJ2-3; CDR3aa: CASSLAAGAGGDTQYF; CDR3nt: TGCGCCAGCAGCTTGGCCGCGGGGGCGGGTGGAGATACGCAGTATTTT
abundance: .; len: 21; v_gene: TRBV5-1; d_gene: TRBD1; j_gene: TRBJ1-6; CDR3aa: CASSLTHRGIGLRTYNSPLHF; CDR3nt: TGCGCCAGCAGCTTAACTCACAGGGGCATTGGGCTGCGCACCTATAATTCACCCCTCCACTTT
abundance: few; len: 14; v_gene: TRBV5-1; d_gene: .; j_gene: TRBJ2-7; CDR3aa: CASSSKGHLYEQYF; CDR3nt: TGCGCCAGCAGTTCAAAGGGACATCTCTACGAGCAGTACTTC
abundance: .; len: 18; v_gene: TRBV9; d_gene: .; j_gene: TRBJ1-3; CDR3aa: CASSVAVCGYCSGNTIYF; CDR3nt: TGTGCCAGCAGCGTAGCGGTGTGTGGTTATTGCTCTGGAAACACCATATATTTT
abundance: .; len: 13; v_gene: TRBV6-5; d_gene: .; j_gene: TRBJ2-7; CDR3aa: CASNGRDSYKQYF; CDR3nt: TGTGCCAGCAATGGCAGGGACTCCTACAAGCAGTACTTC